Presented here are 18 T cell receptor beta chains from one specimen sequenced in a study of control samples from healthy donors and cancer patients. The repertoire was sequenced with immunoSEQ multiplex PCR; TCRdb's copy has only in-frame clones and lacks some. The sample yields tens of thousands of clones, 94% seen once. The sequenced sample was blood. The receptors here all came from a young man in good health.

This clone was seen a few times. This sequence joins TRBV28 and TRBJ2-7; D perhaps matches TRBD1 (6 bases). V dropped 10 bases and J dropped 5 bases, with 15 bases sitting between them. The CDR3 contains 12 residues. The germline V gene encodes CDR1 MDHEN and CDR2 SYDVKM. CDR3 loop: CATTGQGHEQYF. The CDR3 bases are TGTGCCACCACGGGGCAGGGGCACGAGCAGTACTTC.

The J gene is TRBJ1-1, the V gene TRBV4-1, with a weak D call TRBD1 (6 bases). This CDR3 region has 18 residues. Trimming shortened V by 3 bases and J by 5 bases, and 25 bases separated the two germline ends. CDR1 is MGHRA and CDR2 is YSYEKL in the germline V gene. The CDR3 sequence: CASSHHLGMRGRTTEAFF. In DNA form, the CDR3 reads TGCGCCAGCAGCCACCATCTAGGGATGAGGGGGAGGACAACTGAAGCTTTCTTT.

The V and J genes are TRBV3-1 (or the pseudogene TRBV3-2) and TRBJ1-4, with D perhaps TRBD1 (6 bases). The germline CDR1 and CDR2 sequences are LGHDT and YNNKEL (reference sequence). Trimming pared 1 base from V and 0 bases from J, leaving 12 bases between. The CDR3 runs to 17 residues. CDR3 sequence reads: CASSQGQAVATNEKLFF. For the CDR3, the DNA is TGTGCCAGCAGCCAAGGACAGGCAGTTGCAACTAATGAAAAACTGTTTTTT.

This rearrangement joins TRBV30 to TRBJ2-3; TRBD2 aligns across 9 bases. The V and J ends lost 3 bases and 3 bases, in that order; junction bases with no gene match: 4. The CDR3 runs to 14 residues. Per the germline V gene, CDR1 is GTSNPN and CDR2 is SVGIG (reference sequence). The CDR3 nucleotides are TGTGCCTGGAGCTGGAGCGGGGGGACAGATACGCAGTATTTT. Amino acids: CAWSWSGGTDTQYF.

This rearrangement joins TRBV9 to TRBJ2-5; D is unresolved. CDR3 length: 15 residues. CDR1 SGDLS and CDR2 YYNGEE come from the germline V gene. Trimming removed 3 bases from V and 2 bases from J, with 14 bases in between. In DNA, the CDR3 is TGTGCCAGCAGCGGGTGGGGTCGGGTACAAGAGACCCAGTACTTC. Amino acid sequence: CASSGWGRVQETQYF.

The genes are TRBV20-1 and TRBJ2-7, with a weak D call TRBD1 (6 bases). The CDR3 is 11 amino acids. Germline assignment: CDR1 DFQATT and CDR2 SNEGSKA (reference sequence). V was cut by 6 bases and J by 3 bases, with 9 bases left in between. In DNA form, the CDR3 reads TGCAGTGCCCCGGACAGCTACGAGCAGTACTTC. Protein product: CSAPDSYEQYF.

The chain is built from TRBV19 and TRBJ1-5; D may be TRBD1 (5 bases). The CDR3 loop spans 14 amino acids. CDR1 and CDR2 (germline): LNHDA, SQIVND (reference sequence). V was clipped by 6 bases and J by 9 bases, with 18 bases between them. In DNA, the CDR3 is TGTGCCAGTAGGATACCCGGAGGGGAACGGCCCCAGCATTTT. Protein product: CASRIPGGERPQHF.

The chain combines TRBV7-2 with TRBJ2-1; TRBD1 matches 8 bases. The CDR3 loop spans 17 amino acids. The ends lost 5 bases at V and 3 bases at J; junction bases unmatched: 12. Germline V gene sequence: CDR1 SGHTA, CDR2 FQGNSA. CDR3 DNA sequence: TGTGCCAGCAGCCCAACCCCACAGGGGGTTAACTACAATGAGCAGTTCTTC. Protein product: CASSPTPQGVNYNEQFF.

The rearrangement links TRBV28 to TRBJ1-4, with a weak D call TRBD1 (6 bases). This CDR3 region has 13 residues. The V gene's germline CDR1 is MDHEN and CDR2 SYDVKM. Trimming took off 7 bases at V and 8 bases at J, with 14 bases between the two ends. In DNA, the CDR3 is TGTGCCAGCACCCGGGGGCAGGGGGAAAAACTGTTTTTT. Translation: CASTRGQGEKLFF.

The chain has TRBV19 and TRBJ2-3; D is ambiguous. Between the trimmed V and J ends, which lost 3 bases and 1 base, there was a span of 11 bases. The CDR3 loop spans 15 amino acids. The germline CDR1 and CDR2 sequences are LNHDA and SQIVND (reference sequence). The CDR3 sequence is CASSIRSVGTDTQYF. As DNA, the CDR3 is TGTGCCAGTAGTATCAGAAGCGTTGGCACAGATACGCAGTATTTT.

This clone was counted once. The genes are TRBV14 and TRBJ2-7, with D possibly matching TRBD1 (5 bases). CDR1 is SGHDN and CDR2 is FVKESK in the germline V gene. Trimming shortened V by 3 bases and J by 5 bases, and 14 bases separated the two germline ends. This CDR3 is built from 14 residues. The DNA for the CDR3 is TGTGCCAGCAGCCAGAATCAGGGTTCCCACGAGCAGTACTTC. Amino acid sequence: CASSQNQGSHEQYF.

The J gene is TRBJ1-5, the V gene TRBV30; 11 positions agree with TRBD1. J gave up 4 bases and V 5 bases, and 1 base lay outside the gene matches. Germline V lookup: CDR1 GTSNPN, CDR2 SVGIG (reference sequence). The CDR3 sequence is 13 residues long. The DNA for the CDR3 is TGTGCCTGGGGGGACAGGGGGAATCAGCCCCAGCATTTT. It codes for CAWGDRGNQPQHF.

This chain connects TRBV5-1 to TRBJ2-3; TRBD1 might be the D (7 bases). CDR3 length: 15 residues. V gave up 3 bases and J gave up 6 bases, with 17 bases separating them. CDR1 SGHRS and CDR2 YFSETQ come from the germline V gene. The CDR3 sequence is CASSSLGRQGDTQYF. As DNA, the CDR3 is TGCGCCAGCAGCTCGCTCGGGAGACAGGGCGATACGCAGTATTTT.

The J gene is TRBJ2-3, the V gene TRBV30, with 7 bases aligning to TRBD1. Per germline, CDR1 GTSNPN and CDR2 SVGIG (reference sequence). The CDR3 extends over 14 amino acids. Trimming took 2 bases from V and 2 from J; bases not matched to a gene: 4. The CDR3 loop is CAWSPGQYTDTQYF. DNA of the CDR3: TGTGCCTGGAGTCCGGGACAGTACACAGATACGCAGTATTTT. Full variable domain (remainder filled in from reference TRBV30 and TRBJ2-3): SQTIHQWPATLVQPVGSPLSLECTVEGTSNPNLYWYRQAAGRGLQLLFYSVGIGQISSEVPQNLSASRPQDRQFILSSKKLLLSDSGFYLCAWSPGQYTDTQYFGPGTRLTVL.

The chain uses TRBV6-5 and TRBJ2-7, with 10 nucleotides matching TRBD1. The CDR3 loop spans 14 amino acids. Germline CDR1 MNHEY, CDR2 SVGAGI. V lost 0 bases to trimming and J lost 5 bases; unmatched junction nucleotides: 1. The CDR3 DNA reads TGTGCCAGCAGTTACTCCGGGACAGGGGACGAGCAGTACTTC. Its translation is CASSYSGTGDEQYF.

The CDR3 DNA reads as TGTGCCAGCAGTGAAATGGGACAGGGTAACCAGCCCCAGCATTTT. Residues: CASSEMGQGNQPQHF. This chain connects TRBV6-1 to TRBJ1-5; TRBD1 aligns across 9 bases. The CDR3 covers 15 residues. CDR1 and CDR2 from the germline V gene are MNHNS and SASEGT. With 2 bases clipped from V and 7 bases from J, the junction kept 6 bases outside the gene matches.

As DNA, the CDR3 is TGTGCCAGCAGTTACGGAACAGGGGGCTACGAGCAGTACTTC. It translates to CASSYGTGGYEQYF. This rearrangement joins TRBV6-6 to TRBJ2-7; the match to TRBD1 covers 8 bases. Germline CDR1 MNHNY, CDR2 SVGAGI (reference sequence). CDR3 size: 14 residues. The trim removed 2 bases at V and 3 bases at J, leaving 3 bases unmatched.

V and J are TRBV30 and TRBJ2-5, with 12 bases aligning to TRBD2. The CDR3 is 14 residues long. Trimming cost V 3 bases and J 5 bases; bases outside gene matches: 4. The germline V gene encodes CDR1 GTSNPN and CDR2 SVGIG (reference sequence). CDR3 residues: CAWRLAGGRETQYF. DNA for the CDR3: TGTGCCTGGAGGCTAGCGGGGGGGCGGGAGACCCAGTACTTC. The full variable domain, with the rest looked up from reference TRBV30 and TRBJ2-5, is SQTIHQWPATLVQPVGSPLSLECTVEGTSNPNLYWYRQAAGRGLQLLFYSVGIGQISSEVPQNLSASRPQDRQFILSSKKLLLSDSGFYLCAWRLAGGRETQYFGPGTRLLVL.